Each of the 31 T cell receptor beta chains below was sequenced from the same sample in a study of neoadjuvant nivolumab and ipilimumab in lung cancer. The repertoire was sequenced with immunoSEQ multiplex PCR; TCRdb's copy has only in-frame clones and lacks some. Among fewer than 40,000 clones listed, about nine tenths were seen once. Sequenced here: peripheral blood, sampled after neoadjuvant nivolumab, alone or with ipilimumab, at or shortly before surgery. The receptors were gathered from an adult with non-small cell lung cancer.

This chain connects TRBV2 to TRBJ1-1, with D uncertain. Germline CDR1 SNHLY, CDR2 FYNNEI. V was trimmed by 6 bases and J by 4 bases, leaving 9 bases between them. The CDR3 spans 12 residues. CDR3 sequence: CASRLVGTEAFF. CDR3 DNA sequence: TGTGCCAGCAGATTGGTAGGCACTGAAGCTTTCTTT.

The V gene is TRBV25-1, the J gene TRBJ1-1, with 7 nucleotides matching TRBD1. V lost 5 bases, J lost 0 bases, and 9 bases stayed unmatched. Germline-derived CDR1 and CDR2 are MGHDK and SYGVNS. CDR3 length: 16 amino acids. The CDR3 DNA follows: TGTGCCAGCAGTAGTAGGGCAGGGGGTTTGAACACTGAAGCTTTCTTT. It is translated as CASSSRAGGLNTEAFF.

The V call is TRBV11-3, the J call TRBJ1-1; 7 bases are a match to TRBD1. Looked up from germline, CDR1 is SGHNT and CDR2 is YENEEA. The CDR3 length is 15 residues. The V and J ends lost 4 bases and 1 base, in that order; junction bases with no gene match: 6. The CDR3 reads CASSSGTAGNTEAFF. Here the CDR3 DNA reads TGTGCCAGCAGCTCAGGGACAGCGGGGAACACTGAAGCTTTCTTT.

J is TRBJ2-1 and V is TRBV27, with D possibly called TRBD1 or TRBD2 (6 bases each). The germline CDR1 and CDR2 sequences are MNHEY and SMNVEV (reference sequence). Trimming pared 3 bases from V and 2 bases from J, leaving 8 bases between. CDR3 length equals 14 residues. The chain's CDR3 is CASSFGGPYNEQFF. Written as DNA, the CDR3 is TGTGCCAGCAGTTTCGGGGGCCCCTACAATGAGCAGTTCTTC.

CDR3 sequence reads: CASSRSNTGELFF. CDR3 coding DNA: TGTGCCAGCAGCCGGTCGAACACCGGGGAGCTGTTTTTT. V and J are TRBV11-3 and TRBJ2-2, with no clear D. The CDR3 totals 13 residues. Germline V lookup: CDR1 SGHNT, CDR2 YENEEA. The V end was cut by 5 bases, the J end by 0 bases, with 4 bases between.

The V call is TRBV19, the J call TRBJ2-2; no definite D call. CDR1 is LNHDA, CDR2 SQIVND, per germline (reference sequence). The CDR3 contains 12 residues. V was shortened by 5 bases and J by 7 bases, with 8 bases between the two germline ends. The CDR3 DNA is TGTGCCAGTAGTCCTAACGGCGGGGAGCTGTTTTTT. Translating it yields CASSPNGGELFF.

The V and J genes are TRBV18 and TRBJ2-7; D possibly corresponds to TRBD1 (6 bases). Germline loops: CDR1 KGHSH, CDR2 LQKENI. The V end lost 0 bases, the J end lost 2 bases, and 11 bases lay between the germline ends. The CDR3 consists of 15 residues. This chain's CDR3 is CASSPPVNRAYEQYF. The DNA for the CDR3 is TGTGCCAGCTCACCACCGGTCAACAGGGCCTACGAGCAGTACTTC.

This clone appeared once. The CDR3 is CASSPGQGREQYF. CDR3 in DNA: TGTGCCAGCTCACCGGGACAGGGACGCGAGCAGTACTTC. The chain recombines TRBV18 with TRBJ2-7, with 9 bases matching TRBD1. The CDR3 contains 13 residues. Trimming took 3 bases from V and 6 from J; bases not matched to a gene: 3. Germline V lookup: CDR1 KGHSH, CDR2 LQKENI.

The CDR3 protein is CASSFGTGGLEKLFF. As DNA, the CDR3 is TGTGCCAGCAGCTTTGGGACAGGGGGGCTCGAAAAACTGTTTTTT. V usage is TRBV11-2 and J usage is TRBJ1-4, with 11 bases matching TRBD1. Germline values: CDR1 SGHAT, CDR2 FQNNGV. The CDR3 has 15 residues. V was clipped by 3 bases and J by 8 bases; unmatched bases: 5.

The rearrangement joins TRBV5-1 to TRBJ2-5; TRBD2 agrees at 7 bases. The CDR3 has 16 residues. Trimming took 4 bases from V and 5 from J; bases not matched to a gene: 14. Per germline, CDR1 SGHRS and CDR2 YFSETQ. The CDR3 protein is CASSPSTGGGSETQYF. The CDR3 nucleotides read TGCGCCAGCAGCCCCTCGACGGGCGGGGGATCGGAGACCCAGTACTTC.

The chain combines TRBV5-1 with TRBJ2-4; D may correspond to TRBD1 or TRBD2 (5 bases each). Germline V lookup: CDR1 SGHRS, CDR2 YFSETQ. This CDR3 is 15 amino acids long. V dropped 3 bases and J dropped 8 bases, with 18 bases sitting between them. The CDR3 nucleotides read TGCGCCAGCAGCTCCAATAAGGGACCTGTAGACATTCAGTACTTC. As protein: CASSSNKGPVDIQYF.

The rearrangement links TRBV7-2 to TRBJ2-3; D remains ambiguous. CDR3 size: 14 residues. With 1 base removed from V and 2 bases from J, the gap between germline ends came to 7 bases. The germline gives CDR1 SGHTA, CDR2 FQGNSA. CDR3 in DNA: TGTGCCAGCAGCTTAGGTCCATTCACAGATACGCAGTATTTT. Encoded protein: CASSLGPFTDTQYF.

The chain is built from TRBV5-1 and TRBJ2-3, with D tentatively TRBD1 (6 bases). CDR3 length: 16 amino acids. The ends were cut back, 0 bases at V and 0 bases at J, with 11 bases in the middle. Germline CDR1 is SGHRS and CDR2 is YFSETQ. The CDR3 region is CASSLEGDLSTDTQYF. For the CDR3, the DNA is TGCGCCAGCAGCTTGGAGGGGGATCTAAGCACAGATACGCAGTATTTT. Looking up the rest from reference TRBV5-1 and TRBJ2-3 gives the full variable domain: KAGVTQTPRYLIKTRGQQVTLSCSPISGHRSVSWYQQTPGQGLQFLFEYFSETQRNKGNFPGRFSGRQFSNSRSEMNVSTLELGDSALYLCASSLEGDLSTDTQYFGPGTRLTVL.

The J gene is TRBJ1-4, the V gene TRBV5-1; D not certain. CDR1 is SGHRS, CDR2 YFSETQ, per germline. Deletions cut 5 bases from V and 5 bases from J, with 4 bases between. The CDR3 is 11 residues long. CDR3 sequence reads: CASRQNEKLFF. DNA of the CDR3: TGCGCCAGCAGACAAAATGAAAAACTGTTTTTT.

The CDR3 nucleotides are TGTGCCAGCAGTGACGTCACGGTGCAGCCCCAGCATTTT. It yields the protein CASSDVTVQPQHF. The chain combines TRBV6-1 with TRBJ1-5, with D unresolved. The CDR3 has 13 residues. Trimming stripped 3 bases from V and 7 bases from J, with 10 bases between. The V gene's germline CDR1 is MNHNS and CDR2 SASEGT.

The chain joins TRBV28 to TRBJ2-5, with 9 bases fitting TRBD2. The V segment lost 2 bases and the J segment 6 bases; nucleotides outside the gene matches: 10. The CDR3 extends over 16 amino acids. Germline CDR1 MDHEN, CDR2 SYDVKM. The CDR3 DNA reads TGTGCCAGCAGTTTACGGGCGGGGGGGCCTTCACAGACCCAGTACTTC. This encodes CASSLRAGGPSQTQYF. Looking up the rest from reference TRBV28 and TRBJ2-5 gives the full variable domain: DVKVTQSSRYLVKRTGEKVFLECVQDMDHENMFWYRQDPGLGLRLIYFSYDVKMKEKGDIPEGYSVSREKKERFSLILESASTNQTSMYLCASSLRAGGPSQTQYFGPGTRLLVL.

This clone was seen a handful of times. The chain combines TRBV5-6 with TRBJ2-5; D is unresolved. Trimming took 4 bases from V and 0 from J, leaving 13 bases between them. Germline CDR1 and CDR2: SGHDT and YYEEEE. The CDR3 is 15 amino acids. The CDR3 reads CASSRAWQHQETQYF. The CDR3 nucleotides are TGTGCCAGCAGCCGGGCTTGGCAGCACCAAGAGACCCAGTACTTC.

V usage is TRBV5-4 and J usage is TRBJ2-7; 9 nucleotides line up with TRBD1. The CDR3 covers 14 residues. The V and J ends lost 2 bases and 5 bases, in that order; junction bases with no gene match: 5. Germline V CDR1 and CDR2: SGHNT, YYREEE (reference sequence). CDR3 in DNA: TGTGCCAGCAGCTTACCGGGACAGGGAAACGAGCAGTACTTC. This gives the protein CASSLPGQGNEQYF.

This chain joins TRBV19 and TRBJ2-7; TRBD1 agrees at 7 bases. V lost 3 bases, J lost 3 bases, and 5 bases stayed unmatched. This CDR3 comprises 14 residues. The germline V gene has CDR1 LNHDA and CDR2 SQIVND (reference sequence). The CDR3: CASSIRTGNYEQYF. For the CDR3, the DNA is TGTGCCAGTAGTATCAGGACAGGAAACTACGAGCAGTACTTC. The full variable domain, with the rest looked up from reference TRBV19 and TRBJ2-7, is DGGITQSPKYLFRKEGQNVTLSCEQNLNHDAMYWYRQDPGQGLRLIYYSQIVNDFQKGDIAEGYSVSREKKESFPLTVTSAQKNPTAFYLCASSIRTGNYEQYFGPGTRLTVT.

J is TRBJ2-1 and V is TRBV20-1; tentative D call: TRBD1 (6 bases). The V gene's germline CDR1 is DFQATT and CDR2 SNEGSKA (reference sequence). The CDR3 is 11 residues long. V lost 3 bases and J 15 bases, leaving 15 bases between the germline ends. The CDR3 nucleotides are TGCAGTGCTAGCCCACTGGGACAACCGTTCTTC. This translates into CSASPLGQPFF.

V is TRBV29-1 and J is TRBJ1-1; 7 bases are a match to TRBD1. In germline, CDR1 is SQVTM, CDR2 ANQGSEA. Unmatched junction bases numbered 7, after V lost 2 bases and J lost 4 bases. The CDR3 spans 14 residues. CDR3 coding DNA: TGCAGCGTTGAATTAGGCCAGGGGGGCACTGAAGCTTTCTTT. Protein: CSVELGQGGTEAFF.

The V gene is TRBV7-9, the J gene TRBJ1-5; D is unclear. V lost 5 bases and J 7 bases, leaving 9 bases between the germline ends. This CDR3 region has 12 residues. Per germline, CDR1 SEHNR and CDR2 FQNEAQ (reference sequence). CDR3 amino acids: CASSRGVQPQHF. The CDR3, as DNA: TGTGCCAGCAGCCGAGGCGTACAGCCCCAGCATTTT.

The chain couples TRBV7-9 to TRBJ1-1, with TRBD1 matching over 7 bases. The CDR3 has 13 residues. Germline V gene sequence: CDR1 SEHNR, CDR2 FQNEAQ (reference sequence). The trim removed 6 bases at V and 1 base at J, leaving 2 bases unmatched. Here the CDR3 DNA reads TGTGCCAGCAGTACAGGGGCGAACACTGAAGCTTTCTTT. Its translation is CASSTGANTEAFF.

The CDR3 here is CASSPAWTSGGHTDTQYF. The CDR3 DNA reads as TGTGCCAGCAGCCCCGCCTGGACTAGCGGGGGACACACAGATACGCAGTATTTT. The chain recombines TRBV11-2 with TRBJ2-3; 13 bases are a match to TRBD2. CDR1 is SGHAT and CDR2 is FQNNGV in the germline V gene. V was pared by 5 bases and J by 2 bases, with 10 bases of the junction left unmatched. This CDR3 region has 18 residues.

CDR3 nucleotide sequence: TGTGCCAGCAGCGGCGGGACAGGGGAGACCTACGAGCAGTACTTC. It is translated as CASSGGTGETYEQYF. The chain employs TRBV7-9 and TRBJ2-7; the match to TRBD1 covers 10 bases. This CDR3 spans 15 amino acids. The V gene's germline CDR1 is SEHNR and CDR2 FQNEAQ (reference sequence). V dropped 5 bases and J dropped 2; count of bases not matched to a gene: 6. Drawing the rest from reference TRBV7-9 and TRBJ2-7, the complete variable domain is DTGVSQNPRHKITKRGQNVTFRCDPISEHNRLYWYRQTLGQGPEFLTYFQNEAQLEKSRLLSDRFSAERPKGSFSTLEIQRTEQGDSAMYLCASSGGTGETYEQYFGPGTRLTVT.

The chain is built from TRBV6-5 and TRBJ1-1, with D hard to call. The germline gives CDR1 MNHEY, CDR2 SVGAGI. Trimming removed 0 bases from V and 0 bases from J, with 8 bases in between. The CDR3 length is 15 residues. CDR3 sequence: CASSYSQAMNTEAFF. In nucleotides, the CDR3 is TGTGCCAGCAGTTACTCGCAGGCGATGAACACTGAAGCTTTCTTT.

The genes are TRBV18 and TRBJ2-7, with D possibly being TRBD1 (6 bases). The CDR3 is made up of 13 amino acids. Trimming shortened V by 4 bases and J by 5 bases, and 12 bases separated the two germline ends. Germline CDR1 and CDR2: KGHSH and LQKENI. CDR3 DNA: TGTGCCAGCTCACTTCCGGGACACGACGAGCAGTACTTC. Residues: CASSLPGHDEQYF.

The chain links TRBV15 to TRBJ2-5; D is perhaps TRBD2 (5 bases). CDR1 is LNHNV, CDR2 YYDKDF, per germline (reference sequence). The CDR3 spans 15 residues. The V gene lost 2 bases and the J gene lost 4 bases, with 14 bases spanning the gap. CDR3 residues: CATSRLERVLETQYF. The DNA of the CDR3 is TGTGCCACCAGCAGATTGGAGAGGGTGCTAGAGACCCAGTACTTC. The full variable domain, in which reference TRBV15 and TRBJ2-5 provide the parts outside the CDR3, is DAMVIQNPRYQVTQFGKPVTLSCSQTLNHNVMYWYQQKSSQAPKLLFHYYDKDFNNEADTPDNFQSRRPNTSFCFLDIRSPGLGDTAMYLCATSRLERVLETQYFGPGTRLLVL.

The gene calls are TRBV5-1 and TRBJ1-2, with D hard to call. Trimming removed 3 bases at V and 4 bases at J, with 10 bases between. Germline CDR1 SGHRS, CDR2 YFSETQ. There are 13 residues in the CDR3. The DNA of the CDR3 is TGCGCCAGCAGCTCCGACGGACTCTATGGCTACACCTTC. Its protein product is CASSSDGLYGYTF.

The chain employs TRBV11-3 and TRBJ1-1; D unclear. The V and J ends lost 0 bases and 8 bases respectively, with 10 bases between them. The CDR3 spans 13 residues. The germline V gene has CDR1 SGHNT and CDR2 YENEEA. This CDR3 reads CASSLDPRTEAFF. As DNA, the CDR3 is TGTGCCAGCAGCTTAGATCCGCGTACCGAAGCTTTCTTT.

The chain couples TRBV14 to TRBJ1-1; possibly TRBD1 for D (6 bases). With 0 bases removed from V and 4 bases from J, the gap between germline ends came to 9 bases. The CDR3 is 14 amino acids. CDR1 is SGHDN and CDR2 is FVKESK in the germline V gene. For the CDR3, the DNA is TGTGCCAGCAGCCAAGAACAGGGCATCACTGAAGCTTTCTTT. Its translation: CASSQEQGITEAFF.